The rows below give T cell receptor beta chains drawn from one sample of a study of T cells in Graves' hyperthyroidism and ophthalmopathy. One entry per CDR3 protein results from TCRdb running MiXCR on the multiplex PCR reads. The table has some 460,000 distinct CDR3 sequences, 15% to 18% seen once. Input material: blood. The receptors stem from a young woman with Graves' hyperthyroidism. Each CDR3 is given with its conserved first and last residue. Fields, in order: D gene, J gene, CDR3 length, clone size, V gene, CDR3 protein, CDR3 DNA. A D gene is named only where the DNA matches it firmly. Expanded clones are given a class, and other clones once, few, many or no size at all.

D: NA; J: TRBJ1-3; length: 16; size: NA; V: TRBV7-8; CDR3: CASSLYQARSGNTIYF; DNA: TGTGCCAGCAGCCTGTATCAGGCCCGCTCTGGAAACACCATATATTTT
D: NA; J: TRBJ2-7; length: 12; size: many; V: TRBV6-5; CDR3: CASSYGAWEQYF; DNA: TGTGCCAGCAGTTACGGGGCGTGGGAGCAGTACTTC
D: TRBD1; J: TRBJ2-5; length: 17; size: many; V: TRBV12-3/TRBV12-4; CDR3: CASSLGQGGVREETQYF; DNA: TGTGCCAGCAGCCTAGGACAGGGGGGAGTTCGGGAGGAGACCCAGTACTTC
D: TRBD2; J: TRBJ2-7; length: 14; size: NA; V: TRBV7-2; CDR3: CASSLGREGLEQYF; DNA: TGTGCCAGCAGCTTAGGACGGGAGGGCCTCGAGCAGTACTTC
D: NA; J: TRBJ2-1; length: 13; size: NA; V: TRBV5-1; CDR3: CASSIRDYNEQFF; DNA: TGCGCCAGCAGCATCCGGGACTACAATGAGCAGTTCTTC
D: TRBD2; J: TRBJ2-7; length: 15; size: many; V: TRBV20-1; CDR3: CSAILSGSMNYEQYF; DNA: TGCAGTGCCATTCTAAGCGGGAGTATGAACTACGAGCAGTACTTC
D: NA; J: TRBJ2-4; length: 15; size: many; V: TRBV12-3/TRBV12-4; CDR3: CASSPRTPGGDIQYF; DNA: TGTGCCAGCAGTCCTCGGACCCCCGGAGGTGACATTCAGTACTTC
D: TRBD2; J: TRBJ2-1; length: 15; size: many; V: TRBV24-1; CDR3: CATSEASGSWNEQFF; DNA: TGTGCCACCAGTGAGGCTAGCGGGAGTTGGAATGAGCAGTTCTTC
D: TRBD2; J: TRBJ2-1; length: 15; size: NA; V: TRBV4-2; CDR3: CASSQALAGDHEQFF; DNA: TGTGCCAGCAGCCAAGCGCTAGCGGGAGATCATGAGCAGTTCTTC
D: TRBD1; J: TRBJ1-2; length: 15; size: many; V: TRBV2; CDR3: CATASDRGRGYGYTF; DNA: TGTGCCACCGCCTCGGACAGGGGGCGCGGCTATGGCTACACCTTC
D: TRBD2; J: TRBJ2-1; length: 18; size: many; V: TRBV11-1; CDR3: CASRPGTSGRSSYNEQFF; DNA: TGTGCCAGCCGTCCCGGGACTAGCGGACGAAGCTCCTACAATGAGCAGTTCTTC
D: NA; J: TRBJ2-1; length: 11; size: many; V: TRBV20-1; CDR3: CSASSEDEQFF; DNA: TGCAGTGCTAGCTCGGAAGATGAGCAGTTCTTC
D: TRBD1; J: TRBJ2-2; length: 16; size: few; V: TRBV7-3; CDR3: CASSLMGQGYAGELFF; DNA: TGTGCCAGCAGCTTAATGGGACAGGGGTATGCCGGGGAGCTGTTTTTT
D: NA; J: TRBJ2-3; length: 16; size: NA; V: TRBV24-1; CDR3: CATSDFWGTSTDTQYF; DNA: TGTGCCACCAGTGATTTTTGGGGCACTAGCACAGATACGCAGTATTTT
D: TRBD2; J: TRBJ2-7; length: 14; size: NA; V: TRBV19; CDR3: CASSTSGGFDEQYF; DNA: TGTGCCAGTAGTACGAGCGGGGGTTTCGACGAGCAGTACTTC
D: TRBD2; J: TRBJ2-1; length: 14; size: few; V: TRBV5-1; CDR3: CASSSRAAGARQFF; DNA: TGCGCCAGCAGCTCCCGGGCGGCGGGAGCGCGGCAGTTCTTC
D: NA; J: TRBJ1-1; length: 13; size: many; V: TRBV19; CDR3: CASSIGTYTEAFF; DNA: TGTGCCAGTAGTATAGGCACCTACACTGAAGCTTTCTTT
D: NA; J: TRBJ2-1; length: 18; size: few; V: TRBV29-1; CDR3: CSVEPLKKRDPSYNEQFF; DNA: TGCAGCGTTGAGCCCCTAAAGAAACGGGACCCCAGCTACAATGAGCAGTTCTTC
D: NA; J: TRBJ2-2; length: 14; size: NA; V: TRBV15; CDR3: CATSRGGLPGELFF; DNA: TGTGCCACCAGCAGAGGAGGGCTTCCCGGGGAGCTGTTTTTT
D: NA; J: TRBJ1-2; length: 13; size: many; V: TRBV7-2; CDR3: CASSSRGGYGYTF; DNA: TGTGCCAGCAGCTCGCGTGGGGGCTATGGCTACACCTTC
D: NA; J: TRBJ1-4; length: 15; size: NA; V: TRBV4-1; CDR3: CASSIREQANEKLFF; DNA: TGCGCCAGCAGTATCAGGGAGCAAGCGAATGAAAAACTGTTTTTT
D: NA; J: TRBJ2-7; length: 19; size: few; V: TRBV14; CDR3: CASSTVSRTVGTPNYEQYF; DNA: TGTGCCAGCAGCACGGTTTCTCGTACCGTAGGCACTCCTAACTACGAGCAGTACTTC
D: NA; J: TRBJ2-1; length: 15; size: NA; V: TRBV4-1; CDR3: CASSESEARYNEQFF; DNA: TGCGCCAGCAGTGAGTCGGAGGCCAGATACAATGAGCAGTTCTTC
D: NA; J: TRBJ2-1; length: 17; size: NA; V: TRBV20-1; CDR3: CSAREWGLKHTYNEQFF; DNA: TGCAGTGCTAGGGAGTGGGGGCTGAAACATACCTACAATGAGCAGTTCTTC